This TCR beta chain was sequenced for a study of beta chain features in type 1 diabetes. cDNA synthesis used the whole RNA isolate, giving expressed TCRB sequences. Profiled with immunoSEQ multiplex PCR; TCRdb holds only in-frame clones, not every one. This table holds 350,000 to 450,000 clones, about 15% found once. There are 15 residues in the CDR3. V was pared by 7 bases and J by 1 base, with 17 bases between. CDR1 is SGHNT, CDR2 YYREEE, per germline (reference sequence). The clonotype originates from a woman under 30 in good health. The specimen was naive CD4+ T cells from blood. The chain carries TRBV5-4 and TRBJ1-1, with D maybe TRBD1 (5 bases). CDR3 protein: CASLYDRNANTEAFF. The CDR3 DNA is TGTGCCAGCCTCTACGACAGAAACGCGAACACTGAAGCTTTCTTT.